This T cell receptor (beta chain) was found in a study of T-cell reconstitution after alpha-beta-depleted transplantation in children. V was shortened by 5 bases and J by 3 bases, with 13 bases between the two germline ends. Per germline, CDR1 DFQATT and CDR2 SNEGSKA (reference sequence). CDR3 length: 14 residues. Unique molecular identifiers were built into the TCRbeta library. TCRdb reprocessed the PCR reads via MiXCR and lists one record per CDR3 protein. Here the sample spans more than 90,000 distinct CDR3 sequences, approximately 10% being singletons. At least ten counts were recorded for this clonotype.

The V and J genes are TRBV20-1 and TRBJ2-2; the D call may be TRBD1 or TRBD2 (6 bases each). The receptor comes from a boy aged 2-15 years with acute lymphoblastic leukemia, due to receive a stem cell transplant. This material consisted of PBMCs, taken before TCRalphabeta/CD19-depleted stem cell transplant. CDR3 nucleotides: TGCAGTGCTCGGGGGCTTCAGTACACCGGGGAGCTGTTTTTT. Amino acid sequence: CSARGLQYTGELFF.